The 22 T cell receptor beta chains in this list originate from one sample, sequenced in a study of OX40 agonist ivuxolimab in advanced cancers. Libraries were prepared through the immunoSEQ multiplex PCR assay. TCRdb obtained this table from immuneACCESS and retained in-frame rearrangements with V and J assigned. These tables miss some clones; where compared with another copy, unresolved V genes account for less than half of the shortfall, and the remainder is unexplained. The sample yields about 73,000 clones; roughly 88% were counted once. The ten largest make up approximately 2.6% of the sample. The specimen was CD4+ or CD8+ T cells sorted from blood, collected in a trial of the OX40 agonist ivuxolimab. These receptors came from an adult with an advanced solid tumor such as melanoma, head and neck, liver or kidney cancer.

The rearrangement uses TRBV19 and TRBJ2-2; 9 bases align to TRBD2. The V segment lost 11 bases and the J segment 0 bases; nucleotides outside the gene matches: 4. The germline V gene encodes CDR1 LNHDA and CDR2 SQIVND (reference sequence). CDR3 size: 14 residues. The CDR3 nucleotides read TGTGCCGCGGGGGGGGAACCGAACACCGGGGAGCTGTTTTTT. Its translation: CAAGGEPNTGELFF. Using reference TRBV19 and TRBJ2-2 for the parts outside the CDR3, the full variable domain is DGGITQSPKYLFRKEGQNVTLSCEQNLNHDAMYWYRQDPGQGLRLIYYSQIVNDFQKGDIAEGYSVSREKKESFPLTVTSAQKNPTAFYLCAAGGEPNTGELFFGEGSRLTVL.

This clone has just a few counts. The gene calls are TRBV28 and TRBJ1-6; D call uncertain. The CDR3 spans 13 residues. Between the trimmed V and J ends, which lost 3 bases and 6 bases, there was a span of 6 bases. Germline V gives CDR1 MDHEN, CDR2 SYDVKM. CDR3 DNA sequence: TGTGCCAGCAGTTTGGGCACTAATTCACCCCTCCACTTT. Protein sequence: CASSLGTNSPLHF.

The V gene is TRBV28, the J gene TRBJ1-5; the D gene is possibly TRBD1 (5 bases). Germline V CDR1 and CDR2: MDHEN, SYDVKM. This CDR3 has 15 amino acids. V dropped 3 bases and J dropped 4 bases, with 13 bases sitting between them. As DNA, the CDR3 is TGTGCCAGCAGTTTGGCGGGGGGTCTAAATCAGCCCCAGCATTTT. Translated, it gives CASSLAGGLNQPQHF.

The chain joins TRBV7-2 to TRBJ2-1, with TRBD2 matching over 7 bases. The CDR3 totals 14 residues. The ends lost 1 base at V and 5 bases at J; junction bases unmatched: 2. CDR1 and CDR2 (germline): SGHTA, FQGNSA. CDR3 residues: CASSLGLADNEQFF. The CDR3 DNA follows: TGTGCCAGCAGCTTAGGACTAGCCGACAATGAGCAGTTCTTC.

V and J are TRBV28 and TRBJ1-5; TRBD1 agrees at 10 bases. V was clipped by 8 bases and J by 4 bases; unmatched bases: 2. Germline CDR1 reads MDHEN; CDR2 reads SYDVKM. The CDR3 runs to 13 residues. The DNA for the CDR3 is TGTGCCAGCGGACAGGGGGAAAATCAGCCCCAGCATTTT. Translation gives CASGQGENQPQHF.

The J gene is TRBJ2-1, the V gene TRBV7-2; TRBD2 matches at 13 bases. CDR3 length: 16 amino acids. In germline, CDR1 is SGHTA, CDR2 FQGNSA. V was pared by 0 bases and J by 6 bases, with 2 bases of the junction left unmatched. The CDR3 reads CASSLAGTSGTNEQFF. In DNA form, the CDR3 reads TGTGCCAGCAGCTTAGCCGGGACTAGCGGGACCAATGAGCAGTTCTTC. The full variable domain, completed using reference TRBV7-2 and TRBJ2-1, is GAGVSQSPSNKVTEKGKDVELRCDPISGHTALYWYRQSLGQGLEFLIYFQGNSAPDKSGLPSDRFSAERTGGSVSTLTIQRTQQEDSAVYLCASSLAGTSGTNEQFFGPGTRLTVL.

This CDR3 is CASSLQGAGGNTIYF. Written as DNA, the CDR3 is TGTGCCAGCAGCTTACAGGGGGCAGGGGGAAACACCATATATTTT. The rearrangement links TRBV13 to TRBJ1-3, with 8 bases lining up with TRBD1. The CDR3 contains 15 residues. Germline trimming cut 2 bases from V and 4 bases from J; bases unmatched to any gene: 4. Germline-derived CDR1 and CDR2 are PRHDT and FYEKMQ (reference sequence).

The chain carries TRBV7-5 and TRBJ2-3. TRBV7-5 is annotated as a pseudogene. This CDR3 has 16 amino acids. For the CDR3, the DNA is TGTGCCAGAAGCTCATCCAGAGGACCTAGCACAGATACGCAGTATTTT. This sequence encodes CARSSSRGPSTDTQYF.

This clone was seen more than once but under ten times. The V and J genes are TRBV2 and TRBJ2-3; 7 nucleotides match TRBD2. The germline gives CDR1 SNHLY, CDR2 FYNNEI. Germline trimming cut 7 bases from V and 0 bases from J; bases unmatched to any gene: 4. This CDR3 is 14 amino acids long. CDR3 loop: CASKTSPSTDTQYF. The CDR3, as DNA: TGTGCCAGCAAGACTAGCCCTAGCACAGATACGCAGTATTTT.

V and J are TRBV29-1 and TRBJ1-1, with D possibly matching TRBD1 (5 bases). Germline V gives CDR1 SQVTM, CDR2 ANQGSEA. The CDR3 length is 14 residues. V lost 7 bases and J lost 4, with 19 bases in between. CDR3 nucleotide sequence: TGCAGCGCCACCTCAGGGTCGCGGGGCACTGAAGCTTTCTTT. It codes for CSATSGSRGTEAFF. Combining the CDR3 with reference TRBV29-1 and TRBJ1-1 gives the whole variable domain SAVISQKPSRDICQRGTSLTIQCQVDSQVTMMFWYRQQPGQSLTLIATANQGSEATYESGFVIDKFPISRPNLTFSTLTVSNMSPEDSSIYLCSATSGSRGTEAFFGQGTRLTVV.

This clone was recorded only once. V gene TRBV9 combines with J gene TRBJ1-1; D ambiguous. V shed 5 bases and J shed 9 bases, with 20 bases lying between them. The CDR3 has 14 residues. Germline CDR1 reads SGDLS; CDR2 reads YYNGEE. The CDR3 bases are TGTGCCAGCAGTCCATCGCGGGAGGGAACTCAAGCTTTCTTT. Translating it yields CASSPSREGTQAFF. The whole variable domain, remainder taken from reference TRBV9 and TRBJ1-1, is DSGVTQTPKHLITATGQRVTLRCSPRSGDLSVYWYQQSLDQGLQFLIQYYNGEERAKGNILERFSAQQFPDLHSELNLSSLELGDSALYFCASSPSREGTQAFFGQGTRLTVV.

The V call is TRBV6-6, the J call TRBJ2-7, with D maybe TRBD2 (5 bases). The V gene lost 2 bases and the J gene lost 2 bases, with 16 bases spanning the gap. The germline V gene encodes CDR1 MNHNY and CDR2 SVGAGI (reference sequence). This CDR3 is 16 amino acids long. This CDR3 reads CASSYRPGGSTYEQYF. The CDR3 coding sequence is TGTGCCAGCAGTTACCGACCCGGAGGTAGCACCTACGAGCAGTACTTC.

V usage is TRBV11-3 and J usage is TRBJ2-3; D remains ambiguous. This CDR3 spans 13 amino acids. Germline CDR1 SGHNT, CDR2 YENEEA. V was cut by 4 bases and J by 4 bases, with 9 bases left in between. CDR3 region: CASSSDDPDTQYF. The CDR3 nucleotides read TGTGCCAGCAGCTCGGACGACCCAGATACGCAGTATTTT.

This clone was counted once. The chain carries TRBV14 and TRBJ2-5; 8 bases are shared with TRBD2. CDR1 is SGHDN, CDR2 FVKESK, per germline. V gave up 1 base and J gave up 4 bases; unmatched junction bases: 2. This CDR3 spans 14 amino acids. The CDR3 bases are TGTGCCAGCAGCCAAGGACTAGCGCGAGAGACCCAGTACTTC. Translation gives CASSQGLARETQYF.

V and J are TRBV4-2 and TRBJ2-2; D might be TRBD1 (6 bases). Germline V gene sequence: CDR1 LGHNA, CDR2 YNFKEQ. V lost 4 bases, J lost 2 bases, and 17 bases lay in between. The CDR3 consists of 17 residues. This chain's CDR3 is CASSPFLGQLNTGELFF. In DNA, the CDR3 is TGTGCCAGCAGCCCTTTCCTCGGACAGCTAAACACCGGGGAGCTGTTTTTT.

This chain links TRBV6-1 with TRBJ1-5; D gene uncertain. V was pared by 3 bases and J by 2 bases, with 11 bases between. This CDR3 contains 15 residues. Germline V gene lookup returns CDR1 MNHNS and CDR2 SASEGT. The chain's CDR3 is CASSDLLAGNQPQHF. The CDR3 DNA sequence: TGTGCCAGCAGTGACCTCCTTGCGGGCAATCAGCCCCAGCATTTT.

This chain uses TRBV27 with TRBJ2-1; 9 bases line up with TRBD1. Germline V gives CDR1 MNHEY, CDR2 SMNVEV (reference sequence). This CDR3 comprises 16 residues. Trimming removed 3 bases from V and 5 bases from J; junction bases left unmatched: 8. CDR3 in amino acids: CASSLTWTGADNEQFF. In nucleotides, the CDR3 is TGTGCCAGCAGTTTGACCTGGACAGGGGCAGACAATGAGCAGTTCTTC.

The V and J genes are TRBV4-1 and TRBJ2-1; no clear D gene. Germline V gene data show CDR1 as MGHRA and CDR2 as YSYEKL. The V and J ends lost 4 bases and 1 base respectively, with 11 bases between them. The CDR3 covers 15 residues. For the CDR3, the DNA is TGCGCCAGCAGCCTCGGACGGGCTTCCTACAATGAGCAGTTCTTC. Its translation: CASSLGRASYNEQFF.

The chain employs TRBV28 and TRBJ2-5; D not certain. There are 14 residues in the CDR3. Germline V lookup: CDR1 MDHEN, CDR2 SYDVKM. With 3 bases removed from V and 0 bases from J, the gap between germline ends came to 8 bases. CDR3 protein: CASSFPANQETQYF. Written as DNA, the CDR3 is TGTGCCAGCAGTTTCCCAGCCAACCAAGAGACCCAGTACTTC.

V gene TRBV7-2 combines with J gene TRBJ1-2; D unclear. V was clipped by 4 bases and J by 6 bases, with 18 bases between them. Germline V gene lookup returns CDR1 SGHTA and CDR2 FQGNSA. This CDR3 comprises 15 residues. The CDR3 DNA sequence: TGTGCCAGCAGCTCGTTGGGAGTGGCACGGGATGGCTACACCTTC. Encoded protein: CASSSLGVARDGYTF. The variable domain in full, completed from reference TRBV7-2 and TRBJ1-2, reads GAGVSQSPSNKVTEKGKDVELRCDPISGHTALYWYRQSLGQGLEFLIYFQGNSAPDKSGLPSDRFSAERTGGSVSTLTIQRTQQEDSAVYLCASSSLGVARDGYTFGSGTRLTVV.

This chain uses TRBV10-1 with TRBJ2-1; 9 bases map to TRBD2. The CDR3 consists of 16 residues. J lost 12 bases, V lost 0 bases, and 12 bases had no gene match. Germline assignment: CDR1 WNHNN and CDR2 SYGVQD (reference sequence). CDR3 region: CASSESMLAGPTGQFF. The DNA for the CDR3 is TGCGCCAGCAGTGAGTCGATGCTAGCGGGACCCACGGGGCAGTTCTTC.

A few counts support this clone. The rearrangement uses TRBV7-4 and TRBJ2-7; D uncertain. The CDR3 consists of 11 residues. Germline-derived CDR1 and CDR2 are SGHVT and SQSDAQ. Trimming took 5 bases from V and 3 from J, leaving 5 bases between them. CDR3 DNA sequence: TGTGCCAGCAGCCCTCACTACGAGCAGTACTTC. It encodes CASSPHYEQYF.